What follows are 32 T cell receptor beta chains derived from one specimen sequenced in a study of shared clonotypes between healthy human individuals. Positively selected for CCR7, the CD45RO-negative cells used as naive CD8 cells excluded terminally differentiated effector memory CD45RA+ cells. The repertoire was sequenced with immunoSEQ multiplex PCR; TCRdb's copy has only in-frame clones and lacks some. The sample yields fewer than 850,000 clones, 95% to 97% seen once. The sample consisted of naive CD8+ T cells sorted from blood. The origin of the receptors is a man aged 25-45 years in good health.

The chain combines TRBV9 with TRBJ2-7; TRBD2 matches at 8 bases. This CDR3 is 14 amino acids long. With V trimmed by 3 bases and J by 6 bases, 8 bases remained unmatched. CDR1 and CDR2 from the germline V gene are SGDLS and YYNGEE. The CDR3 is CASSGSGNDREQYF. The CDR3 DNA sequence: TGTGCCAGCAGCGGTAGCGGGAACGACCGCGAGCAGTACTTC.

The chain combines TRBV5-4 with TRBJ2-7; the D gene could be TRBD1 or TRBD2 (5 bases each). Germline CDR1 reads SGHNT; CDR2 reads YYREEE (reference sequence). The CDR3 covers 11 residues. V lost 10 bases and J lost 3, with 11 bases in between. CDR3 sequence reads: CAWRQGYEQYF. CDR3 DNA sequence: TGTGCCTGGAGGCAGGGCTACGAGCAGTACTTC.

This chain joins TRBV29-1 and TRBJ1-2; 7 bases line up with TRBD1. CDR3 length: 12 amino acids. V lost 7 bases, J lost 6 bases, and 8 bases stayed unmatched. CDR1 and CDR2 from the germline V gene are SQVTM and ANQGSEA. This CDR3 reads CSAASRGDGYTF. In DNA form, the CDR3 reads TGCAGCGCCGCGTCCAGGGGGGATGGCTACACCTTC.

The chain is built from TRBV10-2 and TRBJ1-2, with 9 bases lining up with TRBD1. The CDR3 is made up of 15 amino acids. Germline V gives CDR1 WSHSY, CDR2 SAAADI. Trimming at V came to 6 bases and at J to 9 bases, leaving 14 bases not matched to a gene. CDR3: CASSDYQGQGKSYTF. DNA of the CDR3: TGCGCCAGCAGCGACTACCAGGGACAGGGTAAGAGCTACACCTTC.

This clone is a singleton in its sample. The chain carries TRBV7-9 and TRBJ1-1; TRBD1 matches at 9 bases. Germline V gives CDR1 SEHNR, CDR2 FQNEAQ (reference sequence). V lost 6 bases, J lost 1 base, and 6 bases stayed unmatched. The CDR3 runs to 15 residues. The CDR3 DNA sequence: TGTGCCAGCAGACCATCGGGACAGGGGAACACTGAAGCTTTCTTT. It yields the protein CASRPSGQGNTEAFF.

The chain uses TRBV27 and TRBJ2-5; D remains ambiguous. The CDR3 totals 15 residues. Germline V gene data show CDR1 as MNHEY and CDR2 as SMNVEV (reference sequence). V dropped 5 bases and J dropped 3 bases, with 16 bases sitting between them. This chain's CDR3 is CASSPADGAEETQYF. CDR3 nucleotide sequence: TGTGCCAGCAGTCCAGCTGACGGAGCCGAAGAGACCCAGTACTTC.

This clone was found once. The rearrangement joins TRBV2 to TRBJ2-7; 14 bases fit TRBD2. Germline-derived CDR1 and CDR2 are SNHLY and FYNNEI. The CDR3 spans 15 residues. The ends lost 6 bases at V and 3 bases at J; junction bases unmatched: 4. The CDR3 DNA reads TGTGCCAGCAGACAGGGACTAGCGGGAGACTACGAGCAGTACTTC. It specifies CASRQGLAGDYEQYF.

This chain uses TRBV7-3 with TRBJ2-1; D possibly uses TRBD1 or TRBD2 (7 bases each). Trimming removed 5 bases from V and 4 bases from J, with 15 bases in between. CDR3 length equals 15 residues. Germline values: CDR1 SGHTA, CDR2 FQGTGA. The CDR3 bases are TGTGCCAGCAGCATCTCAGGGGGGGTATACAATGAGCAGTTCTTC. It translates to CASSISGGVYNEQFF.

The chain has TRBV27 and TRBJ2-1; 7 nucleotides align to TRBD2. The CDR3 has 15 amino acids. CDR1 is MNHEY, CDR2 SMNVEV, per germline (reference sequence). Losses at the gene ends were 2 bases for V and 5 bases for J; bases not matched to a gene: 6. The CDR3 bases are TGTGCCAGCAGTTTACTGAGCGGGGCCGACAATGAGCAGTTCTTC. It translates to CASSLLSGADNEQFF.

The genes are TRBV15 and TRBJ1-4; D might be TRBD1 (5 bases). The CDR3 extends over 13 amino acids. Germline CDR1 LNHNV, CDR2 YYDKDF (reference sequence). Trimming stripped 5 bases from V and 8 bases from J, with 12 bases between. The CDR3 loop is CATSGAAPEKLFF. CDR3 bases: TGTGCCACCAGCGGGGCGGCCCCCGAAAAACTGTTTTTT.

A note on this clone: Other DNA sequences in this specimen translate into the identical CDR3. The DNA of the CDR3 is TGTGCCAGCAGCTTGGTTGCAGGGGACGAGCAGTACTTC. Protein product: CASSLVAGDEQYF. The gene calls are TRBV5-6 and TRBJ2-7, with D maybe TRBD1 (6 bases). Germline V gene lookup returns CDR1 SGHDT and CDR2 YYEEEE. The CDR3 totals 13 residues. Trimming took off 0 bases at V and 5 bases at J, with 9 bases between the two ends.

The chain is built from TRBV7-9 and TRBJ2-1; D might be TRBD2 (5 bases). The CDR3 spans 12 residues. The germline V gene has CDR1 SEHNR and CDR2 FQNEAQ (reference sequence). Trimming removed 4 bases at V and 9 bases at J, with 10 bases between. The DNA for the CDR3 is TGTGCCAGCAGCTACCCCGGACTTGAGCAGTTCTTC. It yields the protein CASSYPGLEQFF.

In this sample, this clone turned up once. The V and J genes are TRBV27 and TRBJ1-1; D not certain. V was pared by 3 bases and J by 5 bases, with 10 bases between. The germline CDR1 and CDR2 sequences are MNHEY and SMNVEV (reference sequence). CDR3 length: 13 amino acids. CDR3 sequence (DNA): TGTGCCAGCAGTTTTACAGTCTCGACTGAAGCTTTCTTT. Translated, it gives CASSFTVSTEAFF.

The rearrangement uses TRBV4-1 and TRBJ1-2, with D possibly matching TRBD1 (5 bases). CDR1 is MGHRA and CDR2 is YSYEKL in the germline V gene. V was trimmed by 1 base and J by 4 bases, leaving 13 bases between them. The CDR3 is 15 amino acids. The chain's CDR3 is CASSQVQGDVYGYTF. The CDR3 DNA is TGCGCCAGCAGCCAAGTCCAAGGGGATGTCTATGGCTACACCTTC.

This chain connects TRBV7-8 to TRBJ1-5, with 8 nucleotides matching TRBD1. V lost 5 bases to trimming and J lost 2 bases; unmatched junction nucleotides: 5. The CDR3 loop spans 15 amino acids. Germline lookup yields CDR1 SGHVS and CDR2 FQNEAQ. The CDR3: CASSRPGQGNQPQHF. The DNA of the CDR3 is TGTGCCAGCAGCCGTCCGGGACAGGGCAATCAGCCCCAGCATTTT.

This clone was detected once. In nucleotides, the CDR3 is TGTGCCAGCAGCACAGGAGGGGCAGGGTATGGCTACACCTTC. Amino acids: CASSTGGAGYGYTF. The chain carries TRBV28 and TRBJ1-2; D perhaps matches TRBD1 (5 bases). This CDR3 has 14 amino acids. V lost 6 bases and J 5 bases, leaving 16 bases between the germline ends. The germline gives CDR1 MDHEN, CDR2 SYDVKM.

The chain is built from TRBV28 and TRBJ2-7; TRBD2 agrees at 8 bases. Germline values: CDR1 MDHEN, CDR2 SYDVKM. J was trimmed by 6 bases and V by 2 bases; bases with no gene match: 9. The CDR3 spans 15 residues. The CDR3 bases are TGTGCCAGCAGTTTAAAGGGACTAGGGGTCTCCGAGCAGTACTTC. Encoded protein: CASSLKGLGVSEQYF.

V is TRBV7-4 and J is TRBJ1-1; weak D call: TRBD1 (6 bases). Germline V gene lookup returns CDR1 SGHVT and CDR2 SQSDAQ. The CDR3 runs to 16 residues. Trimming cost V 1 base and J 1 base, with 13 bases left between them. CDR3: CASSLGTVSPNTEAFF. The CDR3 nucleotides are TGTGCCAGCAGCTTAGGGACAGTATCACCGAACACTGAAGCTTTCTTT.

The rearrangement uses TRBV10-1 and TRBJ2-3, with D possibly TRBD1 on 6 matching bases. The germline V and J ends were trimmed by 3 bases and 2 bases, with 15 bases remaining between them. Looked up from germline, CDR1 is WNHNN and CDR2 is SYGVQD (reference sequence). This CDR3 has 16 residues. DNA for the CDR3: TGCGCCAGCAGTGAACTCCAGGGGCCCAACACAGATACGCAGTATTTT. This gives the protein CASSELQGPNTDTQYF.

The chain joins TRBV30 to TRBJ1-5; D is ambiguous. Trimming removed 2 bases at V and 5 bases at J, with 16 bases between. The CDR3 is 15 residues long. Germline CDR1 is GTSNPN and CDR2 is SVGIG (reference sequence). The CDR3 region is CAWSMGLQWDQPQHF. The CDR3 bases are TGTGCCTGGAGTATGGGCCTGCAGTGGGATCAGCCCCAGCATTTT. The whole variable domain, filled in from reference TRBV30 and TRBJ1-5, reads SQTIHQWPATLVQPVGSPLSLECTVEGTSNPNLYWYRQAAGRGLQLLFYSVGIGQISSEVPQNLSASRPQDRQFILSSKKLLLSDSGFYLCAWSMGLQWDQPQHFGDGTRLSIL.

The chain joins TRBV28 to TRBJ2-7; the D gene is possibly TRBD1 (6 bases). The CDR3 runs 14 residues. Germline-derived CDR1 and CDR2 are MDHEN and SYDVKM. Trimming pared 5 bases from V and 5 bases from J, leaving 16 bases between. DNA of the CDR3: TGTGCCAGCAGTCCCGCAGGGGAGTCGCACGAGCAGTACTTC. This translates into CASSPAGESHEQYF.

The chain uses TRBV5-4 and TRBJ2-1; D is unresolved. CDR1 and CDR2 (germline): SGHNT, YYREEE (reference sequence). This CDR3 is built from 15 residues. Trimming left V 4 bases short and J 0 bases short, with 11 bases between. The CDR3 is CASSADPSSYNEQFF. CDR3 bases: TGTGCCAGCAGCGCAGACCCGAGCTCCTACAATGAGCAGTTCTTC.

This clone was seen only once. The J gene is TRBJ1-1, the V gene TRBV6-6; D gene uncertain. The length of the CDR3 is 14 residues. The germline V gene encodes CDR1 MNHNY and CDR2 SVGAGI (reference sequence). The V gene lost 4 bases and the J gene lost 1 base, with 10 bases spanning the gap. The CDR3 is CASSFRGGNTEAFF. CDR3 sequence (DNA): TGTGCCAGCAGTTTTCGGGGTGGGAACACTGAAGCTTTCTTT.

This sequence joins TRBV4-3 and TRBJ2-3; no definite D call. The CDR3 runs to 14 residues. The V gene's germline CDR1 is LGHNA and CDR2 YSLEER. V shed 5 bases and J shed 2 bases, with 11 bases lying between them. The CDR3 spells CASSGGLSTDTQYF. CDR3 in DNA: TGCGCCAGCAGCGGCGGCCTTTCCACAGATACGCAGTATTTT.

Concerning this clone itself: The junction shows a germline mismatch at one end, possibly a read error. The CDR3 bases are TGCGCTAGCGGGGACAATGAGCAGTTCTTC. Encoded protein: CASGDNEQFF. The chain combines TRBV2 with TRBJ2-1; 9 bases are a match to TRBD2. This CDR3 is 10 amino acids long. CDR1 is SNHLY, CDR2 FYNNEI, per germline.

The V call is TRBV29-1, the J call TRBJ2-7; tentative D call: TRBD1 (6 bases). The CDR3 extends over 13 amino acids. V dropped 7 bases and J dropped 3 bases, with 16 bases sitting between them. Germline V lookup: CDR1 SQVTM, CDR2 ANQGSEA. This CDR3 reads CSALQRGSYEQYF. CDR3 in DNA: TGCAGCGCTTTACAAAGGGGGAGCTACGAGCAGTACTTC.

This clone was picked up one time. CDR3 DNA: TGTGCCAGTAGCCAACTAGCGGTACACACAGATACGCAGTATTTT. This gives the protein CASSQLAVHTDTQYF. The chain combines TRBV19 with TRBJ2-3; 8 bases agree with TRBD2. Looked up from germline, CDR1 is LNHDA and CDR2 is SQIVND (reference sequence). V gave up 6 bases and J gave up 2 bases; unmatched junction bases: 7. This CDR3 has 15 residues.

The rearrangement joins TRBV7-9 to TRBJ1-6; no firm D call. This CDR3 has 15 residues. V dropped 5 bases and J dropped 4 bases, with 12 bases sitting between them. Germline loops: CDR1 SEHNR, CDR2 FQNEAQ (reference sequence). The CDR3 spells CASSARTGYNSPLHF. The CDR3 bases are TGTGCCAGCAGCGCACGGACGGGTTATAATTCACCCCTCCACTTT.

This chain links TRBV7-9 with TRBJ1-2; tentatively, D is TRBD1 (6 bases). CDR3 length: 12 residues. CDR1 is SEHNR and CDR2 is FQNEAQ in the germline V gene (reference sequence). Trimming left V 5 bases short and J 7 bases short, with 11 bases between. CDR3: CASSGGDIGYTF. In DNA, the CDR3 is TGTGCCAGCAGCGGGGGGGACATTGGCTACACCTTC.

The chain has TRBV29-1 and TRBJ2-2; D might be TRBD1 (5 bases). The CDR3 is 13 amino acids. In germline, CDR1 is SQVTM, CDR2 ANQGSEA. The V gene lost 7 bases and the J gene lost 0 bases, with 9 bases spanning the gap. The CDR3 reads CSAAGPNTGELFF. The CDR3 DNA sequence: TGCAGCGCCGCAGGGCCGAACACCGGGGAGCTGTTTTTT.

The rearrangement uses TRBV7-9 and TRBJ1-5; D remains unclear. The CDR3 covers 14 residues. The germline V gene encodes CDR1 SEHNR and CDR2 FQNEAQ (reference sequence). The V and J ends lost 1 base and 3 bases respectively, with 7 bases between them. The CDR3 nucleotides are TGTGCCAGCAGCTTAGAAGGCAACAATCAGCCCCAGCATTTT. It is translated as CASSLEGNNQPQHF.

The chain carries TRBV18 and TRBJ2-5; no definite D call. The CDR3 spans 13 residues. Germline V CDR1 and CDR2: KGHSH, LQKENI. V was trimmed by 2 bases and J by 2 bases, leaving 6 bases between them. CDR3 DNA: TGTGCCAGCTCACCAGGGCGGCAAGAGACCCAGTACTTC. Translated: CASSPGRQETQYF. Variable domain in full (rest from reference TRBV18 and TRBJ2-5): NAGVMQNPRHLVRRRGQEARLRCSPMKGHSHVYWYRQLPEEGLKFMVYLQKENIIDESGMPKERFSAEFPKEGPSILRIQQVVRGDSAAYFCASSPGRQETQYFGPGTRLLVL.